The clone carrying this TCR beta chain showed up just a few times. Its antigen is currently unknown. Treatment reported: approximately 10-day PBMC culture with coronavirus spike peptide pools or control peptides (ViraFEST assay). CD4+ T-cell collection from the unexposed donor predated the COVID-19 pandemic (2011-2018). ViraFEST grew antigen-specific T cells using peptide pools, then sequenced TCRs. The Oncomine TCR Beta short-read assay was what sequenced the DNA obtained from cultured CD4+ T cells. TCRdb re-called the PCR reads with MiXCR, one entry per CDR3 protein. Counted here are 7,000 to 9,000 distinct CDR3 sequences, roughly 50% occurring once; the ten biggest clones make up about 20%. The data derive from a study of vaccination and CD4 T cells after COVID-19. Overall study results and limits: Among convalescent patients, a median about 86% of reactive clones emerged only after vaccination.

This CDR3 has 11 residues. The V and J ends lost 10 bases and 2 bases, in that order; junction bases with no gene match: 0. Germline CDR1 and CDR2: KGHDR and SFDVKD. Specimen: CD4+ T cells from blood, cultured in vitro. The gene calls are TRBV24-1 and TRBJ2-5; 7 bases fit TRBD1. This sequence was found in a human donor in good health. The CDR3 protein is CATGQQETQYF. In DNA, the CDR3 is TGTGCCACGGGACAGCAAGAGACCCAGTACTTC.